This T cell receptor (beta chain) was sequenced in a study of blood T cell repertoires in COVID-19. Study information: Italy, Spain and the United States were the sources of the convalescent and acute COVID-19 samples.

Germline assignment: CDR1 SGHTS and CDR2 YDEGEE. V shed 3 bases, J shed 4 bases, and the junction held 7 bases outside the gene matches. The CDR3 contains 15 residues. Original methodology: Reference gene primer amplification in the assay estimated nucleated cell counts. Only in-frame clones appear in the TCRdb table, and some are missing; sequencing was by immunoSEQ multiplex PCR. From that table come the V and J calls and clone size; the DNA was used to work out D and trimming. The repertoire holds tens of thousands of clones, 85% to 90% seen once, with over 5% in the top ten. The rearrangement joins TRBV5-8 to TRBJ2-5; the match to TRBD1 covers 9 bases. Source material: peripheral blood. This receptor was taken from a man aged 35-49 years with acute or convalescent COVID-19. The CDR3 region has the DNA TGTGCCAGCAGCTCTATGGGACAGGGAGGAGAGACCCAGTACTTC. Amino acids: CASSSMGQGGETQYF.